This T cell receptor beta chain was documented in a study of beta chain features in type 1 diabetes. Notes on the study in general: Across all four CD4+ subsets, people with type 1 diabetes showed modestly shorter TCRB CDR3s. Junctions at VDJ sites from type 1 diabetes patients had fewer insertions and more deletions. A cDNA-based sequencing approach could over-represent cells with high TCR expression.

This clone was seen a handful of times. The antigen remains unidentified. Sequencing targeted expressed TCRB transcripts, as all isolated RNA had been reverse transcribed. TCRdb keeps only in-frame clones here, not all; method: immunoSEQ multiplex PCR. The sample includes 600,000 to 700,000 clones, under 15% of them seen just once. Sorting with CD45RO/CCR7/CD25/CD127/CD95/CD27 yielded naive, central memory, regulatory and stem-like memory CD4+ cells. The source is a young man with type 1 diabetes. Sequencing was performed on naive CD4+ T cells from blood.

The CDR3 region has the DNA TGTGCCAGCAGCGTAGGGTTGGAGGCAGATACGCAGTATTTT. Translation gives CASSVGLEADTQYF. This rearrangement joins TRBV9 to TRBJ2-3, with D maybe TRBD2 (5 bases). This CDR3 has 14 residues. Trimming left V 0 bases short and J 4 bases short, with 9 bases between. Germline V gene sequence: CDR1 SGDLS, CDR2 YYNGEE.